The clone carrying this T cell receptor beta chain has only a few counts. Measured with immunoSEQ multiplex PCR; TCRdb has only the in-frame clones, and not every one. Among around 260,000 clones listed, under 90% were seen once. All enrollees were about 18 to 89 years old and from fewer than 30 US areas. The study assigned cohorts using participant-reported clinical history. The data were taken from a study of blood T cell repertoires in COVID-19. Study context: Acute and convalescent COVID-19 samples came from the United States, Italy and Spain. In each case, the material was cDNA or gDNA derived from T cells, B-cell-depleted T cells, or PBMCs.

The receptor was derived from a man aged 30-40 years with acute COVID-19. Sequencing was carried out using PBMCs or T cells enriched from blood (not recorded which).

CDR3 region: CASSLGGIGEQYV. The CDR3 nucleotides read TGTGCCAGCAGTTTGGGGGGGATCGGCGAGCAGTACGTC. The chain links TRBV2 to TRBJ2-7; 7 nucleotides agree with TRBD2. V lost 5 bases, J lost 6 bases, and 7 bases stayed unmatched. The germline CDR1 and CDR2 sequences are SNHLY and FYNNEI. There are 13 residues in the CDR3.